The 3 T cell receptor beta chains listed next were all sequenced from one sample in a study of T cells in women clearing cervical HPV infection (dated by TCRdb to about 2018). Library creation used the immunoSEQ multiplex PCR assay. Imported from immuneACCESS, the table was reduced by TCRdb to in-frame sequences with V and J called. These copies leave out some clones; in studies compared against another copy, an unresolved V gene accounts for under half, and the cause of the remainder is not known. This specimen's table enumerates tens of thousands of clones. Jointly, the top ten make up over 7.5% of the sample. Specimen: blood buffy coat. These TCRs come from a woman aged 18-69 years with a cervical HPV16 infection that either progressed to CIN3+ or cleared (not recorded which).

Worth noting for this clone: The read is 3 residues too short to cover the CDR3 end, so that end is filled in from the germline J gene. V usage is TRBV2 and J usage is TRBJ1-2, with D unclear. The CDR3 spans 14 residues. The V end was cut by 8 bases, the J end by 6 bases, with 19 bases between. CDR1 and CDR2 (germline): SNHLY, FYNNEI. The covered CDR3 bases are TGTGCCAGCGTCGCCTATAACAGTGCTGATGGC. Amino acids: CASVAYNSADG. Given in full, the CDR3 is CASVAYNSADGYTF.

Worth noting for this clone: The read falls 3 residues short of the CDR3 end, and the missing part is taken from the germline J gene. This chain joins TRBV20-1 and TRBJ2-3; the match to TRBD2 covers 9 bases. This CDR3 has 14 residues. The V and J ends lost 4 bases and 1 base, in that order; junction bases with no gene match: 3. Germline loops: CDR1 DFQATT, CDR2 SNEGSKA (reference sequence). CDR3 sequence: CSAISSGGTDTQYF. Partial CDR3 DNA: TGCAGTGCTATCTCTAGCGGGGGCACAGATACG.

The DNA read from the CDR3 is TGTGCCAGCAGCCATAAGGGGGAGGTAGACACC. Translated: CASSHKGEVDT. The CDR3 as a whole reads CASSHKGEVDTIYF. V is TRBV7-9 and J is TRBJ1-3, with D possibly matching TRBD1 (6 bases). Coverage ceases 3 residues before the CDR3 finishes, and the germline J gene fills in the end. The CDR3 is 14 residues long. Deletions cut 5 bases from V and 8 bases from J, with 16 bases between. Germline V lookup: CDR1 SEHNR, CDR2 FQNEAQ (reference sequence).